This T cell receptor (beta chain) was identified during a study of T-cell memory formation after mild COVID-19 (dated by TCRdb to the early 2020s). With respect to the entire study: TCR sequence clusters from the two donors were found to be largely donor specific. T-cell clones expanding and contracting after mild COVID-19 in a couple of donors were tracked by longitudinal TCRalpha and TCRbeta repertoire sequencing. Two young, previously healthy adult volunteers made up the cohort, one male and one female. Results the study describes overall, beyond this receptor: The study included only a couple of mild cases, and larger cohorts that include severe cases with pre-infection samples were judged to be necessary. Contracting CD4+ clones were found mainly in CM and EM memory subsets, while CD8+ clones were enriched in EMRA. Balanced CD4/CD8 phenotypes were observed for clones contracting from day 15 to 85, whereas a bias towards CD4+ was observed for a second wave of clones expanding from day 15 to 37. Some responding clones were found in pre-infection memory, which suggests that pre-existing cross-reactive memory T cells took part in the SARS-CoV-2 response. SARS-CoV-2 specificity of the second-wave clones peaking on day 37 was not confirmed.

Ficoll-Paque density gradient centrifugation was used to isolate PBMCs. This clonotype showed up just a few times. Its target antigen remains unknown. No quality values exist for individual bases; no much larger clone is one base distant. The data were produced on an Illumina NovaSeq 6000. TCRalpha and TCRbeta cDNA libraries were constructed by 5'RACE with constant-segment primers, with sample barcodes and unique molecular identifiers being introduced. Trizol reagent was used to extract RNA from every sample. Libraries were amplified in two PCR steps, with a second sample barcode and Illumina TruSeq adapters added in the second step. Libraries were sequenced on an Illumina NovaSeq with 2 x 150 bp paired-end reads. On the authors' methods: Demultiplexing of reads and collapsing into UMI-guided consensus sequences were performed with migec v1.2.7. With mixcr v2.1.11, UMI consensuses were aligned to TRA and TRB V and J templates and assembled into clonotypes. A clonotype was counted as expanded or contracted only if both edgeR and NoisET called the change significant, with noise models trained on biological replicates. For edgeR calls, a false discovery rate-adjusted p below 0.01 and a log2 fold-change threshold of 1 were applied. PCA with hierarchical clustering of max-normalized trajectories of the 1000 most abundant clonotypes was used as exploratory dynamics analysis. Separately sequenced CD4+ and CD8+ repertoires were used to assign a CD4 or CD8 phenotype to each responding clone. The public reads were run again by TCRdb, first through fastp at Q25 and then through MiXCR, and only productive beta chains were kept. When rows share a CDR3 protein, they turn into one entry using the most common DNA and genes. The V and J calls and clone size are TCRdb's, not the authors'. The sample table records approximately 500,000 distinct CDR3 sequences; around a quarter of these occur just once. Approximately 12% of the sample is held by the ten biggest clonotypes.

Trimming takes 7 bases from V and 2 bases from J, and the germline ends sit 10 bases apart. CDR1 ENHRY and CDR2 SYGVKD were looked up in the germline V gene. The CDR3 contains 13 residues, cysteine and phenylalanine counted. The only DNA kept is the CDR3, 39 bases in frame from the first base. This TCR came from an adult woman who had mild COVID-19 (a few samples of this study predate the infection). The sample titles of this study are shuffled in the database, so cell type and time point are left out; the donor was told from shared clones. The sequence is built from TRBV10-3 and TRBJ2-3, with the D segment identity uncertain. Sequenced sample: PBMCs or a T cell subset sorted from them (not recorded which). The nucleotide sequence is given as TGTGCCATCAACGGTCAAAACACAGATACGCAGTATTTT. The resulting protein is CAINGQNTDTQYF.